A selection of T cell receptor beta chains follows, all from one sample in a study of T cell responses to AZD1222 COVID-19 vaccine. The protocol was immunoSEQ multiplex PCR, while the TCRdb copy is restricted to in-frame clones and leaves out a portion. Of roughly 87,000 clones listed, around 91% are singletons. Sequences were derived from peripheral blood, sampled 28 days after the second AZD1222 dose. Receptor source: an adult who received the AZD1222 COVID-19 vaccine. Both conserved end residues are part of each CDR3. The D gene is left open where the match is weak. Clone size, where shown, is once, few, many, or a class for clones that have expanded.

v_gene	j_gene	abundance	d_gene	CDR3aa	CDR3nt
TRBV6-6	TRBJ2-2	.	.	CASSPLSTGELFF	TGTGCCAGCAGTCCCCTTTCAACCGGGGAGCTGTTTTTT
TRBV2	TRBJ1-2	few	TRBD1	CASFDQGVDGYTF	TGTGCCAGCTTCGACCAGGGGGTCGATGGCTACACCTTC
TRBV19	TRBJ1-2	.	.	CASSINLRREMSYTF	TGTGCCAGTAGTATCAACTTAAGGCGGGAGATGAGCTACACCTTC
TRBV25-1	TRBJ1-4	.	.	CASSGERVTEKLFF	TGTGCCAGCAGTGGCGAAAGGGTTACTGAAAAACTGTTTTTT
TRBV27	TRBJ1-2	.	TRBD1	CASSLTGGYGYTF	TGTGCCAGCAGTTTAACAGGGGGCTATGGCTACACCTTC
TRBV13	TRBJ1-1	.	.	CASSRRVQGNTEAFF	TGTGCCAGCAGCCGACGGGTCCAGGGGAACACTGAAGCTTTCTTT
TRBV28	TRBJ1-5	few	.	CASSFVAANQPQHF	TGTGCCAGCAGTTTTGTGGCGGCGAATCAGCCCCAGCATTTT
TRBV6-1	TRBJ1-2	.	.	CASSDQGNNYGYTF	TGTGCCAGCAGTGACCAGGGGAATAACTATGGCTACACCTTC
TRBV7-9	TRBJ1-4	.	.	CASSTGTGNEKLFF	TGTGCCAGCAGCACCGGGACGGGTAATGAAAAACTGTTTTTT
TRBV6-2/TRBV6-3	TRBJ1-2	.	.	CASSSFPPNYGYTF	TGTGCCAGCAGCAGCTTCCCACCTAACTATGGCTACACCTTC
TRBV29-1	TRBJ1-1	.	.	CSVEGRWNTEAFF	TGCAGCGTTGAGGGACGGTGGAACACTGAAGCTTTCTTT
TRBV2	TRBJ1-5	.	TRBD1	CASSDFPGQGRRNQPQHF	TGTGCCAGCAGTGACTTCCCCGGACAGGGCCGTAGAAATCAGCCCCAGCATTTT
TRBV19	TRBJ1-1	.	.	CASSMTVLMNTEAFF	TGTGCCAGTAGTATGACAGTACTAATGAACACTGAAGCTTTCTTT
TRBV15	TRBJ1-4	.	TRBD1	CATSSFSGQGAREKLFF	TGTGCCACCAGCAGCTTTTCGGGACAGGGGGCAAGGGAAAAACTGTTTTTT
TRBV30	TRBJ2-3	.	TRBD2	CAWSSLAGSTDTQYF	TGTGCCTGGAGTTCCCTAGCGGGGTCCACAGATACGCAGTATTTT
TRBV28	TRBJ1-1	.	.	CASSLLNTEAFF	TGTGCCAGCAGTTTACTGAACACTGAAGCTTTCTTT
TRBV30	TRBJ2-7	.	TRBD2	CAWSARTRPYEQYF	TGTGCCTGGAGTGCCCGGACTAGGCCCTACGAGCAGTACTTC
TRBV7-9	TRBJ1-1	.	.	CASVWGTEAFF	TGTGCCAGCGTCTGGGGCACTGAAGCTTTCTTT
TRBV2	TRBJ1-3	.	TRBD1	CASSTDRAIGNTIYF	TGTGCCAGCAGCACAGACAGGGCAATTGGGAACACCATATATTTT
TRBV5-6	TRBJ2-7	few	.	CASSFDRSSYEQYF	TGTGCCAGCAGCTTTGACAGGAGCTCCTACGAGCAGTACTTC
TRBV7-9	TRBJ1-1	.	.	CASSLVWGPEAFF	TGTGCCAGCAGCTTAGTGTGGGGACCTGAAGCTTTCTTT
TRBV15	TRBJ1-1	.	.	CATSRSIQGSPEAFF	TGTGCCACCAGCAGATCGATTCAGGGTTCCCCTGAAGCTTTCTTT
TRBV19	TRBJ1-2	.	.	CASRPNREGYTF	TGTGCCAGTAGGCCTAACAGGGAGGGCTACACCTTC
TRBV7-9	TRBJ2-3	.	TRBD1	CASNRGTGGPDTQYF	TGTGCCAGCAACCGGGGGACAGGGGGCCCAGATACGCAGTATTTT
TRBV12-3/TRBV12-4	TRBJ1-3	few	.	CASSWGNTIYF	TGTGCCAGCAGTTGGGGAAACACCATATATTTT
TRBV7-2	TRBJ2-5	.	TRBD1	CASSFHRGQETQYF	TGTGCCAGCAGCTTCCACAGGGGCCAAGAGACCCAGTACTTC
TRBV30	TRBJ1-1	.	.	CAWSVQGNTEAFF	TGTGCCTGGAGTGTACAGGGGAACACTGAAGCTTTCTTT
TRBV11-3	TRBJ2-7	.	.	CASSLIETYEQYF	TGTGCCAGCAGCTTAATAGAAACCTACGAGCAGTACTTC
TRBV27	TRBJ1-2	.	.	CASRTGGGNYGYTF	TGTGCCAGCAGGACGGGAGGGGGAAACTATGGCTACACCTTC
TRBV5-4	TRBJ2-7	.	.	CASSRTVGSYEQYF	TGTGCCAGCAGCAGGACAGTCGGCTCCTACGAGCAGTACTTC